In its sample, the clone carrying this T cell receptor beta chain was seen many times. Its antigen is currently unknown. These data belong to a study of T-cell reconstitution after alpha-beta-depleted transplantation in children. Study-wide points: Reports say that about two months after transplant, the alpha-beta T cells came out of several hundred graft clones that had expanded. Fresh T-cell production supplied most of the T-cell counts and diversity seen one year after transplant. After transplant, high TCRbeta diversity at day 60 in some patients arose from surviving recipient T cells and thymic progenitors.

Construction of the TCRbeta library involved unique molecular identifiers. In TCRdb, the PCR reads were re-called with MiXCR into one record per CDR3 protein. The table has fewer than 700,000 distinct CDR3 sequences, around 13% seen once. Germline CDR1 and CDR2: SQVTM and ANQGSEA. This CDR3 is 15 amino acids long. The V and J ends lost 5 bases and 6 bases, in that order; junction bases with no gene match: 9. The source material was PBMCs, mostly from graft donor cells, sampled 360 days after TCRalphabeta/CD19-depleted stem cell transplant. The TCR comes from a male patient younger than 18 who had a stem cell transplant for acute myeloid leukemia, so the T cells may come from the graft donor. The J gene is TRBJ2-1, the V gene TRBV29-1, with 11 nucleotides matching TRBD2. The CDR3 region is CSVSILAGVRNEQFF. CDR3 nucleotide sequence: TGCAGCGTTTCCATACTAGCGGGAGTGCGCAATGAGCAGTTCTTC.